Below, one TCR beta chain is given with its context. Its antigen is unidentified. This record belongs to a study of CD8+ T cells in alopecia areata. Study at large: Treated patients took oral tofacitinib at 5 to 10 mg twice daily.

Extraction and reverse transcription of RNA yielded cDNA as the sequencing template. The table came from immunoSEQ multiplex PCR; TCRdb's copy has only in-frame clones and leaves some out. The table records hundreds of thousands of clones, approximately 61% of them present only once. PBMCs provided sorted CD4+ and CD8+ T cells. This CDR3 is 15 amino acids long. Germline CDR1 reads GTSNPN; CDR2 reads SVGIG (reference sequence). The V and J ends lost 1 base and 6 bases, in that order; junction bases with no gene match: 6. Study observations and caveats: More clonal than normal scalp was lesional scalp, particularly alopecia totalis/universalis.

This clonotype was obtained from a human donor with alopecia areata. The sequencing here drew on CD4+ T cells sorted from blood, taken at week 0. V usage is TRBV30 and J usage is TRBJ2-2; 9 bases match TRBD1. CDR3 region: CAWSAPGQGSGELFF. The DNA for the CDR3 is TGTGCCTGGAGTGCCCCGGGACAGGGTTCCGGGGAGCTGTTTTTT.